The clone carrying this TCR delta chain was found a few times. The protein held in TCRdb is that of a much larger clone and does not match this DNA's translation at residue 19, likely because of a read error; the protein shown is translated from the DNA. Flow sorting of PBMC yielded separate Vgamma9/Vdelta2+ and Vdelta2-negative gammadelta T cell populations for bulk repertoire analysis. This entry is derived from a study of γδ T cells in repeated Plasmodium falciparum infection. Across the whole study: Timepoints: baseline, immediately before selected infections, and 21 days after every infection.

Germline lookup yields CDR1 TSWWSYY and CDR2 QGS. The CDR3 contains 21 residues. TCRdb re-called the multiplex PCR reads using CATT. The table lists tens of thousands of delta-chain clones, roughly 1.6% of them singletons, with about 8.3% in the top ten. The J gene has no call, while the V gene is TRDV1; the table's D gene call, TRDD3, was not cross checked with the DNA. This sequence originates from a pool of human donors (malaria-infected and uninfected, not separated). Sequenced: gamma-delta T cells from blood. The CDR3 DNA is TGTGCTCTTGGGGAGGTATTCCTACCCTCAACGCTGGGGATCAATAGCGATAAGCACATCTTT. Translated, it gives CALGEVFLPSTLGINSDKHIF.